This entry lists 32 T cell receptor beta chains sequenced from one sample in a study of blood T cell repertoires in COVID-19. Assay: immunoSEQ multiplex PCR; the TCRdb copy retains only in-frame clones and omits some. The profile covers hundreds of thousands of clones, with over 75% appearing a single time and about 0.74% taken by the ten largest. Sequencing was done on a sample of peripheral blood. The receptors were sampled from a woman in her 30s with acute or convalescent COVID-19.

The chain combines TRBV6-5 with TRBJ1-1, with TRBD1 matching 8 bases. V shed 7 bases, J shed 6 bases, and the junction held 4 bases outside the gene matches. Germline assignment: CDR1 MNHEY and CDR2 SVGAGI. The CDR3 sequence is 12 residues long. The CDR3 DNA follows: TGTGCCAGCACAGGGGGCGTCCCTGAAGCTTTCTTT. Its protein product is CASTGGVPEAFF.

The genes are TRBV7-2 and TRBJ1-1, with D possibly TRBD1 on 5 matching bases. Trimming stripped 0 bases from V and 1 base from J, with 9 bases between. The CDR3 loop spans 15 amino acids. CDR1 and CDR2 (germline): SGHTA, FQGNSA. CDR3 DNA sequence: TGTGCCAGCAGCTTAGCTTGGACAACGAACACTGAAGCTTTCTTT. Its protein is CASSLAWTTNTEAFF.

V usage is TRBV9 and J usage is TRBJ1-1; 7 bases map to TRBD1. After removal of 6 bases from V and 3 bases from J, the junction contained 5 bases not matched to a gene. In germline, CDR1 is SGDLS, CDR2 YYNGEE. The CDR3 extends over 13 amino acids. CDR3 nucleotides: TGTGCCAGCACCTTGGGACAGTACACTGAAGCTTTCTTT. Translation: CASTLGQYTEAFF. The whole variable domain, remainder taken from reference TRBV9 and TRBJ1-1, is DSGVTQTPKHLITATGQRVTLRCSPRSGDLSVYWYQQSLDQGLQFLIQYYNGEERAKGNILERFSAQQFPDLHSELNLSSLELGDSALYFCASTLGQYTEAFFGQGTRLTVV.

The chain is built from TRBV11-3 and TRBJ2-4; 11 bases align to TRBD2. Germline CDR1 SGHNT, CDR2 YENEEA. CDR3 length: 15 residues. Trimming took 5 bases from V and 8 from J; bases not matched to a gene: 8. CDR3 DNA sequence: TGTGCCAGCAGCCGTACTAGCGGGAGTGGACACATTCAGTACTTC. Translating it yields CASSRTSGSGHIQYF.

This chain links TRBV27 with TRBJ2-1, with 7 nucleotides matching TRBD2. This CDR3 has 16 amino acids. Germline loops: CDR1 MNHEY, CDR2 SMNVEV (reference sequence). The ends lost 5 bases at V and 2 bases at J; junction bases unmatched: 9. This CDR3 is CASSTPGLLTYNEQFF. The CDR3 bases are TGTGCCAGCAGTACCCCGGGACTATTGACCTACAATGAGCAGTTCTTC.

The chain has TRBV7-3 and TRBJ1-5, with no clear D. The CDR3 is 14 residues long. CDR1 and CDR2 from the germline V gene are SGHTA and FQGTGA. With 5 bases removed from V and 6 bases from J, the gap between germline ends came to 14 bases. As DNA, the CDR3 is TGTGCCAGCAGCGCCTCCGGTGGCGGTCAGCCCCAGCATTTT. Protein sequence: CASSASGGGQPQHF.

V is TRBV29-1 and J is TRBJ2-3; the match to TRBD2 covers 11 bases. Germline CDR1 SQVTM, CDR2 ANQGSEA. The length of the CDR3 is 20 residues. V was pared by 1 base and J by 0 bases, with 15 bases of the junction left unmatched. CDR3 in DNA: TGCAGCGTTGAAGTCTTACTAGCGGGAGTTAGTTCTCGTAGCACAGATACGCAGTATTTT. Residues: CSVEVLLAGVSSRSTDTQYF.

This clone was seen only once. This chain links TRBV24-1 with TRBJ2-2; 15 positions match TRBD2. The length of the CDR3 is 17 residues. Germline CDR1 KGHDR, CDR2 SFDVKD. Trimming at V came to 4 bases and at J to 7 bases, leaving 6 bases not matched to a gene. The CDR3 DNA sequence: TGTGCCACCAGTGAAGGGACTAGCGGGAGGATCGGCGGGGAGCTGTTTTTT. It is translated as CATSEGTSGRIGGELFF.

The chain has TRBV5-4 and TRBJ2-7, with 7 positions matching TRBD1. Trimming at V came to 0 bases and at J to 1 base, leaving 4 bases not matched to a gene. CDR3 length: 15 residues. Looked up from germline, CDR1 is SGHNT and CDR2 is YYREEE (reference sequence). CDR3 region: CASSLGGQLSYEQYF. In nucleotides, the CDR3 is TGTGCCAGCAGCTTGGGGGGACAGCTATCCTACGAGCAGTACTTC. The full variable domain, in which reference TRBV5-4 and TRBJ2-7 provide the parts outside the CDR3, is ETGVTQSPTHLIKTRGQQVTLRCSSQSGHNTVSWYQQALGQGPQFIFQYYREEENGRGNFPPRFSGLQFPNYSSELNVNALELDDSALYLCASSLGGQLSYEQYFGPGTRLTVT.

The rearrangement joins TRBV7-9 to TRBJ2-4, with TRBD2 matching over 16 bases. Losses at the gene ends were 5 bases for V and 5 bases for J; bases not matched to a gene: 6. Germline V gene sequence: CDR1 SEHNR, CDR2 FQNEAQ (reference sequence). The CDR3 length is 17 residues. The CDR3 region is CASSPRGTSGRENIQYF. The CDR3 nucleotides read TGTGCCAGCAGCCCTCGAGGGACTAGCGGGAGGGAAAACATTCAGTACTTC. Using reference TRBV7-9 and TRBJ2-4 for the parts outside the CDR3, the full variable domain is DTGVSQNPRHKITKRGQNVTFRCDPISEHNRLYWYRQTLGQGPEFLTYFQNEAQLEKSRLLSDRFSAERPKGSFSTLEIQRTEQGDSAMYLCASSPRGTSGRENIQYFGAGTRLSVL.

The chain is built from TRBV2 and TRBJ2-5; TRBD2 might be the D (5 bases). CDR1 and CDR2 from the germline V gene are SNHLY and FYNNEI. The CDR3 covers 14 residues. V was cut by 4 bases and J by 4 bases, with 13 bases left in between. CDR3 nucleotides: TGTGCCAGCAGTGTAGGCGGAGAGGGAGAGACCCAGTACTTC. Encoded protein: CASSVGGEGETQYF.

This chain joins TRBV12-2 and TRBJ2-3; whether TRBD2, the table's D call, matches the DNA was not checked. TRBV12-2 is given as a pseudogene. The CDR3 consists of 16 residues. In DNA form, the CDR3 reads TGTGCAAGTCGCTCCTCGCCTAGCGGGCCCACAGATACGCAGTATTTT. This sequence encodes CASRSSPSGPTDTQYF.

A remark on this clone: A junction end diverges from the germline sequence, so it may reflect a read error. J is TRBJ1-6 and V is TRBV5-5; tentative D call: TRBD1 (6 bases). The length of the CDR3 is 16 residues. Germline V CDR1 and CDR2: SGHKS, YYEKEE (reference sequence). This CDR3 reads CASSLYSGDYSSPLHF. In DNA, the CDR3 is TGTGCCAGCAGCTTGTATTCAGGGGACTATAGTTCACCCCTCCACTTT.

The rearrangement joins TRBV6-4 to TRBJ2-1, with 7 bases fitting TRBD1. From germline, CDR1 is MRHNA and CDR2 SNTAGT. The CDR3 spans 16 residues. J lost 2 bases, V lost 0 bases, and 4 bases had no gene match. The CDR3 loop reads CASSDSIQGPYNEQFF. The DNA of the CDR3 is TGTGCCAGCAGTGACTCGATACAGGGGCCCTACAATGAGCAGTTCTTC.

The V gene is TRBV5-1, the J gene TRBJ2-7; the match to TRBD1 covers 7 bases. V shed 3 bases and J 2 bases; nucleotides not matched to a gene: 8. CDR1 SGHRS and CDR2 YFSETQ come from the germline V gene. The CDR3 is made up of 15 amino acids. The CDR3 loop is CASSYTGATTYEQYF. In DNA form, the CDR3 reads TGCGCCAGCAGCTATACAGGGGCTACCACCTACGAGCAGTACTTC. Supplemented by reference TRBV5-1 and TRBJ2-7, the full variable domain reads KAGVTQTPRYLIKTRGQQVTLSCSPISGHRSVSWYQQTPGQGLQFLFEYFSETQRNKGNFPGRFSGRQFSNSRSEMNVSTLELGDSALYLCASSYTGATTYEQYFGPGTRLTVT.

The J gene is TRBJ2-5, the V gene TRBV9; 9 bases agree with TRBD2. CDR3 size: 14 residues. Germline V lookup: CDR1 SGDLS, CDR2 YYNGEE. V gave up 3 bases and J gave up 8 bases; unmatched junction bases: 8. In DNA form, the CDR3 reads TGTGCCAGCAGCGAGGCTAGCGGGATGGCCACCCAGTACTTC. This codes for CASSEASGMATQYF.

The gene calls are TRBV5-4 and TRBJ1-2; no definite D call. CDR1 is SGHNT, CDR2 YYREEE, per germline (reference sequence). V lost 0 bases, J lost 8 bases, and 14 bases lay in between. The CDR3 consists of 14 residues. CDR3 sequence: CASSLVFGQEGYTF. CDR3 coding DNA: TGTGCCAGCAGCTTGGTGTTTGGGCAGGAAGGCTACACCTTC.

This sequence joins TRBV12-5 and TRBJ1-5; D unclear. The CDR3 is made up of 16 amino acids. CDR1 is LGHNT and CDR2 is FRNRAP in the germline V gene. Trimming stripped 1 base from V and 0 bases from J, with 10 bases between. The CDR3 region is CASGLGQIFSNQPQHF. CDR3 bases: TGTGCTAGTGGTTTGGGGCAGATCTTTAGCAATCAGCCCCAGCATTTT.

The chain uses TRBV20-1 and TRBJ2-7; no clear D gene. Germline V CDR1 and CDR2: DFQATT, SNEGSKA (reference sequence). The CDR3 extends over 12 amino acids. V was trimmed by 3 bases and J by 4 bases, leaving 10 bases between them. CDR3 loop: CSASTRVYEQYF. CDR3 in DNA: TGCAGTGCTAGTACACGGGTTTACGAGCAGTACTTC.

This chain connects TRBV10-3 to TRBJ2-2; no reliable D call. This CDR3 contains 14 residues. From germline, CDR1 is ENHRY and CDR2 SYGVKD. The ends were cut back, 7 bases at V and 0 bases at J, with 9 bases in the middle. In nucleotides, the CDR3 is TGTGCCATCATGGCCAGCGCGAACACCGGGGAGCTGTTTTTT. Translating it yields CAIMASANTGELFF.

The V call is TRBV29-1, the J call TRBJ2-3; 9 bases are a match to TRBD1. From germline, CDR1 is SQVTM and CDR2 ANQGSEA. The CDR3 loop spans 15 amino acids. The ends lost 4 bases at V and 0 bases at J; junction bases unmatched: 5. CDR3 nucleotides: TGCAGCGTTGTTCGGACAGGGGTTAGCACAGATACGCAGTATTTT. Its protein is CSVVRTGVSTDTQYF.

The chain uses TRBV24-1 and TRBJ1-5; TRBD1 aligns across 9 bases. CDR1 is KGHDR, CDR2 SFDVKD, per germline. The CDR3 is 15 residues long. J gave up 4 bases and V 5 bases, and 5 bases lay outside the gene matches. Written as DNA, the CDR3 is TGTGCCACCAGTGGCCCGGGACAGGGAAATCAGCCCCAGCATTTT. Protein: CATSGPGQGNQPQHF.

The V and J genes are TRBV9 and TRBJ2-1; 9 nucleotides line up with TRBD2. CDR3 length: 15 amino acids. With 2 bases clipped from V and 7 bases from J, the junction kept 7 bases outside the gene matches. Germline loops: CDR1 SGDLS, CDR2 YYNGEE. CDR3 DNA sequence: TGTGCCAGCAGCGTCCGACTAGCGGAAGCAAATGAGCAGTTCTTC. It encodes CASSVRLAEANEQFF.

This chain joins TRBV13 and TRBJ2-7; 7 nucleotides align to TRBD2. The CDR3 has 12 residues. CDR1 and CDR2 from the germline V gene are PRHDT and FYEKMQ (reference sequence). The V segment lost 5 bases and the J segment 5 bases; nucleotides outside the gene matches: 3. CDR3 amino acids: CASSPSGNEQYF. For the CDR3, the DNA is TGTGCCAGCAGCCCGAGCGGGAACGAGCAGTACTTC.

CDR3 sequence: CATSNPELERQFF. The CDR3 coding sequence is TGTGCCACCAGTAACCCGGAGTTGGAACGGCAGTTCTTC. The chain couples TRBV24-1 to TRBJ2-1; D call uncertain. V was trimmed by 6 bases and J by 12 bases, leaving 17 bases between them. Germline V gene sequence: CDR1 KGHDR, CDR2 SFDVKD. This CDR3 is 13 amino acids long.

This clone has more than one count but fewer than ten. V usage is TRBV7-9 and J usage is TRBJ1-1; D is possibly TRBD1 (5 bases). The germline gives CDR1 SEHNR, CDR2 FQNEAQ (reference sequence). This CDR3 region has 15 residues. V was pared by 5 bases and J by 0 bases, with 13 bases between. The CDR3 nucleotides are TGTGCCAGCAGCCCACCTGGGGCCATGAACACTGAAGCTTTCTTT. Translated: CASSPPGAMNTEAFF.

The chain combines TRBV11-2 with TRBJ2-6; 7 nucleotides agree with TRBD1. Germline CDR1 is SGHAT and CDR2 is FQNNGV. The CDR3 is made up of 17 amino acids. V gave up 1 base and J gave up 1 base; unmatched junction bases: 4. Here the CDR3 DNA reads TGTGCCAGCAGCTTAGGGACAGGAGTTTCTGGGGCCAACGTCCTGACTTTC. Translation gives CASSLGTGVSGANVLTF.

The chain joins TRBV29-1 to TRBJ2-2, with D perhaps TRBD1 (6 bases). Looked up from germline, CDR1 is SQVTM and CDR2 is ANQGSEA. V gave up 6 bases and J gave up 3 bases, with 14 bases separating them. CDR3 length: 14 residues. The CDR3 is CSVGASSYTGELFF. The CDR3 nucleotides are TGCAGCGTGGGGGCTAGCTCGTACACCGGGGAGCTGTTTTTT.

The chain joins TRBV7-2 to TRBJ2-7; 10 nucleotides line up with TRBD2. Germline loops: CDR1 SGHTA, CDR2 FQGNSA. This CDR3 comprises 15 residues. Germline trimming cut 4 bases from V and 4 bases from J; bases unmatched to any gene: 7. CDR3 in DNA: TGTGCCAGCAGCTACATAGCGGGAGGCCGGTACGAGCAGTACTTC. As protein: CASSYIAGGRYEQYF.

V gene TRBV24-1 combines with J gene TRBJ2-1; 8 bases fit TRBD1. Looked up from germline, CDR1 is KGHDR and CDR2 is SFDVKD. V lost 0 bases to trimming and J lost 1 base; unmatched junction nucleotides: 1. This CDR3 has 16 amino acids. The CDR3 protein is CATSDLRTGSYNEQFF. CDR3 nucleotides: TGTGCCACCAGTGATTTGCGGACAGGGTCCTACAATGAGCAGTTCTTC.

This sequence joins TRBV4-3 and TRBJ2-3; D may be TRBD2 (5 bases). The germline V gene encodes CDR1 LGHNA and CDR2 YSLEER. The CDR3 is made up of 16 amino acids. Deletions cut 1 base from V and 1 base from J, with 12 bases between. Here the CDR3 reads CASSQGAAWGTDTQYF. As DNA, the CDR3 is TGCGCCAGCAGCCAAGGAGCGGCCTGGGGCACAGATACGCAGTATTTT.

The chain recombines TRBV2 with TRBJ2-5; 15 bases are a match to TRBD2. This CDR3 contains 16 residues. In germline, CDR1 is SNHLY, CDR2 FYNNEI. Germline trimming cut 3 bases from V and 7 bases from J; bases unmatched to any gene: 6. The CDR3 coding sequence is TGTGCCAGCAGTGATATGGGACTAGCGGGAGGTGGGACCCAGTACTTC. Its translation is CASSDMGLAGGGTQYF.